The rows below give T cell receptor beta chains drawn from one sample of a study of cytomegalovirus exposure and HLA in healthy donors. Here immunoSEQ multiplex PCR was the method, and the copy in TCRdb shows in-frame clones only, minus some. The sample yields over 65,000 clones, 75% seen once. The sequenced material came from PBMCs. The receptor source for this set is a man between 40 and 49 years old in good health and CMV-seronegative. Both conserved end residues are part of each CDR3. The order of the fields is CDR3 protein, clone size, V gene. Rows may omit the clone size; those that give it use once, few, many or a size class.

CASSFRRQWSTEAFF | - | TRBV28
CASSESPYNNEQFF | - | TRBV6-1
CASSLGRSYEQYF | many | TRBV27
CASSLAQGGQETQYF | - | TRBV7-7
CASSMVGYGDYGYTF | - | TRBV19
CASSEGQERGYTF | - | TRBV28
CASRQGTEYEQYF | - | TRBV6-5
CASSYSTGEGGYTF | - | TRBV6-5
CAIRMRLTGLNTEAFF | few | TRBV10-3
CAWSVGQGYEQYF | - | TRBV30
CASSLGGINQPQHF | - | TRBV28
CASSVGGGDRGYGYTF | - | TRBV9
CATQRGGTGIKTQYF | - | TRBV6-1
CASNYRGGPTDSNNGQFF | - | TRBV9
CASSLTGGSGEQYF | - | TRBV7-8
CASSYLGAQYF | - | TRBV6-5
CASSLGRYSGANVLTF | - | TRBV5-8
CASSEVLAGYNEQFF | - | TRBV6-1
CASTNSGEGTEAFF | few | TRBV28
CASSLLVSAGREKLFF | few | TRBV5-8
CASSLSEDVEAFF | - | TRBV7-3
CASSFLASGVYNEQFF | - | TRBV27
CASSEEGVGVAAFF | - | TRBV6-1
CASSGGHHEKLFF | few | TRBV7-9
CASSLSTTNEKLFF | - | TRBV5-1
CASSQTSGGRTDTQYF | - | TRBV27
CASNGDRAYEQYF | - | TRBV6-1
CASSPQTGGFEPQHF | - | TRBV28
CASSYGGGYTF | - | TRBV19
CSVLIREEQYF | - | TRBV29-1
CAWSPHAGEKLFF | - | TRBV30
CATRPGTSGFRGQFF | - | TRBV15
CTSSQVASPNQPQHF | - | TRBV1
CASTLEPGNYGYTF | - | TRBV11-2
CASSSRQGMGEQYF | - | TRBV7-9
CASSLLQGAGELFF | few | TRBV7-9
CASSQAWTIRDEQYF | once | TRBV27
CASSEAGTSQYF | once | TRBV6-1
CASSKQQGTNEKLFF | many | TRBV19
CASNSGGRNEKLFF | - | TRBV28
CASSYSTGEAFF | few | TRBV6-5
CASSLNFPGQPNYGYTF | - | TRBV27
CASSPPLRFVSNQPQHF | once | TRBV7-8
CASRDRENTEAFF | - | TRBV5-1
CSVSRVTEAFF | few | TRBV29-1
CASSPGLAGGETQYF | - | TRBV5-1
CASSETGDQPQHF | few | TRBV2
CASSYGTLPLYGYTF | - | TRBV6-5
CASSFPGNEKLFF | few | TRBV7-9
CASSLEPGANTEAFF | once | TRBV5-1